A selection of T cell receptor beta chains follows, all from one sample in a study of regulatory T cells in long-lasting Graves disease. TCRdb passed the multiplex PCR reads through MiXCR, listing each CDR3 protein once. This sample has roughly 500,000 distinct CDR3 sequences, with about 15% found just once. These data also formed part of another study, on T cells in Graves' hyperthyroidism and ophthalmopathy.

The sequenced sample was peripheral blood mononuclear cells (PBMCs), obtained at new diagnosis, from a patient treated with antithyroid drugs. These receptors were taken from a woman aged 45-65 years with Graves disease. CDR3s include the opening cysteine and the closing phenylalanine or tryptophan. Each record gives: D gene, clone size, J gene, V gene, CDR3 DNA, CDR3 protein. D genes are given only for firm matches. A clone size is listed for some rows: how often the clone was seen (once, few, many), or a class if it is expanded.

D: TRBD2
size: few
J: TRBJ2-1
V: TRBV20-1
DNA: TGCAGTGCTAGAGGGGGGGGGACTAGCGGTTACAATGAGCAGTTCTTC
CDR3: CSARGGGTSGYNEQFF

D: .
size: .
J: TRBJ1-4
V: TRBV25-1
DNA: TGTGCCAGCAGTTTAAAATGGGGGAAGACAGGCCACTTGGAAAAACTGTTTTTT
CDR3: CASSLKWGKTGHLEKLFF

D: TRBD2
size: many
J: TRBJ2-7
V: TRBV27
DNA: TGTGCCAGCAGTTTATCTAGCGGGGGTAACAACGAGCAGTACTTC
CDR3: CASSLSSGGNNEQYF

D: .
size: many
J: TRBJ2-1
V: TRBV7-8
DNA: TGTGCCAGCAGCTCAGGTAGGGGGAGGTCCCTGACAAGGGAGCAGTTCTTC
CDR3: CASSSGRGRSLTREQFF

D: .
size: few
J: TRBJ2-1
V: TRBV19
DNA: TGTGCCAGTAGTGTAAGTGACGGGGGCTACAATGAGCAGTTCTTC
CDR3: CASSVSDGGYNEQFF

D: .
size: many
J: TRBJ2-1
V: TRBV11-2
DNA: TGTGCCAGCAGCTGGGACGGCTCCTACAATGAGCAGTTCTTC
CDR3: CASSWDGSYNEQFF

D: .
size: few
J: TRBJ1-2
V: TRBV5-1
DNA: TGCGCCAGCAGCTTTTCATCCAGGGCTAACGGCTACACCTTC
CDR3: CASSFSSRANGYTF

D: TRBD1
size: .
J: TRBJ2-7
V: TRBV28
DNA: TGTGCCAGCAGTTTCCGGGGACAGAGCTACGAGCAGTACTTC
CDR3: CASSFRGQSYEQYF

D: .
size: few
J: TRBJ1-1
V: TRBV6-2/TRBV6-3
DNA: TGTGCCAGCAGTTACTCGATAGTGGAGAACACTGAAGCTTTCTTT
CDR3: CASSYSIVENTEAFF

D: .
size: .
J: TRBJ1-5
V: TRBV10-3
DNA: TGTGCCATCAGTCTGGGGGCCGCCGGAGAGGAACAGCCCCAGCATTTT
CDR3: CAISLGAAGEEQPQHF

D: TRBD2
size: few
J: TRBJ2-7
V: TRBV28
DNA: TGTGCCAGCAGTCCTCGGACTAGCGGGATTCGGTACGAGCAGTACTTC
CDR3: CASSPRTSGIRYEQYF

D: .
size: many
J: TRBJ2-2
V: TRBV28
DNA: TGTGCCAGCAGTTTAAGCCTAGCGAACACCGGGGAGCTGTTTTTT
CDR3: CASSLSLANTGELFF

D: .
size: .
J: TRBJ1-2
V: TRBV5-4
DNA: TGTGCCAGCAGCGACACACGGGGATTTAACTATGGCTACACCTTC
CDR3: CASSDTRGFNYGYTF

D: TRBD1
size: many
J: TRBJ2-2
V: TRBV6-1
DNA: TGTGCCAGCACGGCGGGACAGGGTCATTCCGGGGAGCTGTTTTTT
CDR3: CASTAGQGHSGELFF

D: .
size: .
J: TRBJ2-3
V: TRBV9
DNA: TGTGCCAGCAGCCCTAGGATAACTACAGATACGCAGTATTTT
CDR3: CASSPRITTDTQYF

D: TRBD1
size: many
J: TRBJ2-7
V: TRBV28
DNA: TGTGCCAGCAGTTCGGACAGGGCCTCCTACGAGCAGTACTTC
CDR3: CASSSDRASYEQYF

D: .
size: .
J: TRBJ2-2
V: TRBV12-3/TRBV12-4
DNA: TGTGCCAGCACCGTACCGCTGGGAGAAGGGACCGGGGAGCTGTTTTTT
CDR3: CASTVPLGEGTGELFF

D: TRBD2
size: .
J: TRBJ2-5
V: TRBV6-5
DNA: TGTGCCAGCAGTTACCCAAGGTCTAGCGGGAGTCTCGTAGAGACCCAGTACTTC
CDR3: CASSYPRSSGSLVETQYF

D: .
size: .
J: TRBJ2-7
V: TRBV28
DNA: TGTGCCAGCAGTTCGTACACCTACGAGCAGTACTTC
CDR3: CASSSYTYEQYF

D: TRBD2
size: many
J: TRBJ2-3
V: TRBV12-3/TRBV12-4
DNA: TGTGCCAGCAGTTTATTTGGAAGCGGGAGCAACACAGATACGCAGTATTTT
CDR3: CASSLFGSGSNTDTQYF

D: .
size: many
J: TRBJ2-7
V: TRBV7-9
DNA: TGTGCCAGCAGCTTAGAGGATTGGCGGGAGCAGTACTTC
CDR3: CASSLEDWREQYF

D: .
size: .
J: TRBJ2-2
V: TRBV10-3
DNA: TGTGCCATCAGCCCCGGGACGAGGAACACCGGGGAGCTGTTTTTT
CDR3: CAISPGTRNTGELFF

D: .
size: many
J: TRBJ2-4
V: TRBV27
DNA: TGTGCCAGCAGTTTAGCCCCAGCGGCCAAAAACATTCAGTACTTC
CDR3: CASSLAPAAKNIQYF

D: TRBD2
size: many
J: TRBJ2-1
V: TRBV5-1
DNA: TGCGCCAGCAGCAGGGTGCCGGGACTAGCGGGAGAGGGGGACAATGAGCAGTTCTTC
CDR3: CASSRVPGLAGEGDNEQFF

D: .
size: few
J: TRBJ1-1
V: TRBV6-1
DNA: TGTGCCAGCAGTGAACGGACAGAAGAAGCTTTCTTT
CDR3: CASSERTEEAFF

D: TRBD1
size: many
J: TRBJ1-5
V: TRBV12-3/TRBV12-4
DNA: TGTGCCAGCAGTTTAGTTCAGGGGGGGAATCAGCCCCAGCATTTT
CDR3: CASSLVQGGNQPQHF

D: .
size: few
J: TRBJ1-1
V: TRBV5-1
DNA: TGCGCCAGCAGCCTCGTTCAGGGAAGGGGGATGAACACTGAAGCTTTCTTT
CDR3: CASSLVQGRGMNTEAFF

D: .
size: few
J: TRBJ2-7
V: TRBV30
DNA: TGTGCCTGGAGTTTGGACCCTAGAACCGAGCAGTACTTC
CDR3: CAWSLDPRTEQYF

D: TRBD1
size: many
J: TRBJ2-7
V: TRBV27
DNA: TGTGCCAGCAGTTTATTGCCGGGACAGGGCCGCTACGAGCAGTACTTC
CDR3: CASSLLPGQGRYEQYF

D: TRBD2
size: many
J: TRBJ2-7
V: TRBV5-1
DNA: TGCGCCAGCAGCTCCTGGGGAGGGTCCTACGAGCAGTACTTC
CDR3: CASSSWGGSYEQYF

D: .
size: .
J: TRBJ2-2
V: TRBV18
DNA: TGTGCCAGCTCAGGTGGGCCCTTGAACACCGGGGAGCTGTTTTTT
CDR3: CASSGGPLNTGELFF

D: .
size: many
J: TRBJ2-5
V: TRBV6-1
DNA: TGTGCCAGCAGTGAATGGGACGGGCAAGAGACCCAGTACTTC
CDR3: CASSEWDGQETQYF

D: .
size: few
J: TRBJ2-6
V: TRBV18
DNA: TGTGCCAGCTCTTCAGACTCTGGGGCCAACGTCCTGACTTTC
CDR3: CASSSDSGANVLTF

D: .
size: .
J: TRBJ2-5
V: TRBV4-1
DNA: TGCGCCAGCAGCCAAGGATCGCGGGAGACCCAGTACTTC
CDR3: CASSQGSRETQYF

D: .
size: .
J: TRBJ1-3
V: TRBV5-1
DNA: TGCGCCAGCAGCTTGGTGTTCCCTTTCTCTGGAAACACCATATATTTT
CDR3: CASSLVFPFSGNTIYF

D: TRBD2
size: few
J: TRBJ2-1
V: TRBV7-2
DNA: TGTGCCAGCAGCTCCAAGACTAGCGGGAGGAATGAGCAGTTCTTC
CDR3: CASSSKTSGRNEQFF

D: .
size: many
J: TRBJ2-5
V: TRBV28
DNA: TGTGCCAGCAGTCCGGCCGAGGGGACACAAGAGACCCAGTACTTC
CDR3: CASSPAEGTQETQYF